This T cell receptor beta chain was found in a study of cytomegalovirus exposure and HLA in healthy donors. The PCR used 60 Vbeta and 13 Jbeta primers. Authors' data handling: Later reanalysis found 60 million to 90 million unique TCR beta chains, 10 million to 12 million of them shared. Sequencing was performed with immunoSEQ multiplex PCR; in TCRdb, only in-frame clones are kept and a portion is missing. V and J calls and clone size are copied from that table; D and trimming were computed from the DNA. This sample has approximately 170,000 clones, with 65% to 80% found just once. Germline V gene data show CDR1 as MRHNA and CDR2 as SNTAGT. The V and J ends lost 4 bases and 6 bases respectively, with 16 bases between them. There are 14 residues in the CDR3. General observations from the study: Both high specificity and high sensitivity reportedly marked the classifier's diagnosis of cytomegalovirus status. TCR beta sequences reportedly predicted most subjects' HLA-A and HLA-B alleles accurately. The likely explanation for a cluster of highly shared sequence variants was sequencing artifact.

This clone was picked up a small number of times. The antigen is unknown. This clonotype was sampled from a woman aged 40 to 55 in good health and CMV-seropositive. The V gene is TRBV6-4, the J gene TRBJ2-7; D is undetermined. The sample comprised PBMCs. This CDR3 reads CASSAIRASTEQYF. The DNA of the CDR3 is TGTGCCAGCAGTGCCATTCGCGCCTCCACCGAGCAGTACTTC.